A single sample is the source of the 18 T cell receptor beta chains below, sequenced in a study of cytomegalovirus exposure and HLA in healthy donors. The PCR made use of 60 Vbeta and 13 Jbeta primers. Repertoires were generated with immunoSEQ multiplex PCR, while TCRdb's copy carries only in-frame clones and drops some. This table has about 110,000 clones, less than 85% appearing once. The sample was PBMCs. The receptors stem from a man aged 25 to 40 in good health and CMV-seropositive.

In this sample, this clone turned up once. V gene TRBV27 combines with J gene TRBJ2-2; 9 bases align to TRBD1. This CDR3 has 16 amino acids. Germline V gene data show CDR1 as MNHEY and CDR2 as SMNVEV (reference sequence). The J segment lost 0 bases and the V segment lost 5 bases, leaving 4 bases of the junction unmatched. CDR3 protein: CASSPWDRANTGELFF. Here the CDR3 DNA reads TGTGCCAGCAGTCCGTGGGACAGGGCGAACACCGGGGAGCTGTTTTTT.

The genes are TRBV27 and TRBJ1-6, with 12 bases identical to TRBD1. Trimming at V came to 6 bases and at J to 9 bases, leaving 9 bases not matched to a gene. This CDR3 has 16 residues. Per the germline V gene, CDR1 is MNHEY and CDR2 is SMNVEV (reference sequence). In DNA, the CDR3 is TGTGCCAGCAGGACCCAGGGGACAGGGGGCTTTTCACCCCTCCACTTT. Translation: CASRTQGTGGFSPLHF.

The V gene is TRBV28, the J gene TRBJ1-2; no reliable D call. The CDR3 runs to 13 residues. V was clipped by 5 bases and J by 1 base, with 8 bases between them. Per germline, CDR1 MDHEN and CDR2 SYDVKM. For the CDR3, the DNA is TGTGCCAGCAGTCTGGCCAATAACTATGGCTACACCTTC. It specifies CASSLANNYGYTF.

V usage is TRBV4-2 and J usage is TRBJ2-6; D unresolved. There are 16 residues in the CDR3. The germline gives CDR1 LGHNA, CDR2 YNFKEQ. V was pared by 0 bases and J by 3 bases, with 9 bases between. The CDR3, as DNA: TGTGCCAGCAGCCAAGATTCCCCGAGTGGGGCCAACGTCCTGACTTTC. This encodes CASSQDSPSGANVLTF.

The V call is TRBV7-2, the J call TRBJ1-1; 10 positions agree with TRBD1. Germline V gene sequence: CDR1 SGHTA, CDR2 FQGNSA. The junction had 3 bases not matched to a gene; V was cut back by 5 bases and J by 0 bases. The CDR3 covers 15 residues. CDR3 in amino acids: CASSLDRGMNTEAFF. The CDR3 coding sequence is TGTGCCAGCAGCCTGGACAGGGGGATGAACACTGAAGCTTTCTTT.

This sequence joins TRBV7-9 and TRBJ2-3, with D hard to call. V was pared by 10 bases and J by 4 bases, with 6 bases between. Germline CDR1 and CDR2: SEHNR and FQNEAQ (reference sequence). The CDR3 is 10 amino acids. CDR3 sequence (DNA): TGTGCCATAGAGCCAGATACGCAGTATTTT. Translation: CAIEPDTQYF.

J is TRBJ2-5 and V is TRBV7-2; 11 bases line up with TRBD1. Unmatched junction bases numbered 7, after V lost 5 bases and J lost 5 bases. Germline CDR1 reads SGHTA; CDR2 reads FQGNSA. There are 15 residues in the CDR3. This CDR3 is CASSPIGTGGETQYF. CDR3 nucleotide sequence: TGTGCCAGCAGCCCGATCGGGACAGGGGGTGAGACCCAGTACTTC. The full variable domain, in which reference TRBV7-2 and TRBJ2-5 provide the parts outside the CDR3, is GAGVSQSPSNKVTEKGKDVELRCDPISGHTALYWYRQSLGQGLEFLIYFQGNSAPDKSGLPSDRFSAERTGGSVSTLTIQRTQQEDSAVYLCASSPIGTGGETQYFGPGTRLLVL.

This chain uses TRBV6-5 with TRBJ2-1; the match to TRBD1 covers 7 bases. This CDR3 is built from 12 residues. Germline V gene data show CDR1 as MNHEY and CDR2 as SVGAGI. V shed 5 bases, J shed 8 bases, and the junction held 3 bases outside the gene matches. The CDR3 DNA sequence: TGTGCCAGCAGTGACAGGGCGGATGAGCAGTTCTTC. Encoded protein: CASSDRADEQFF.

The rearrangement uses TRBV10-3 and TRBJ1-2; 7 bases are a match to TRBD1. V lost 6 bases to trimming and J lost 6 bases; unmatched junction nucleotides: 13. The germline V gene encodes CDR1 ENHRY and CDR2 SYGVKD. The CDR3 is 15 amino acids. CDR3 DNA sequence: TGTGCCATCAGGAAGGACAGGTCTGGCTCGGATGGCTACACCTTC. Translated, it gives CAIRKDRSGSDGYTF.

A single count supports this clone. The chain links TRBV6-5 to TRBJ2-5, with 8 positions matching TRBD1. The end of the DNA aligns better with TRBJ2-7, so the J call may be wrong. CDR3 length: 15 amino acids. Per the germline V gene, CDR1 is MNHEY and CDR2 is SVGAGI. The chain's CDR3 is CASSLSGQVGYEQYF. CDR3 sequence (DNA): TGTGCCAGCAGCCTTTCGGGACAGGTAGGCTACGAGCAGTACTTC.

This chain connects TRBV2 to TRBJ2-4; D may be TRBD1 (7 bases). From germline, CDR1 is SNHLY and CDR2 FYNNEI. Between the trimmed V and J ends, which lost 7 bases and 8 bases, there was a span of 18 bases. The CDR3 sequence is 14 residues long. The CDR3 DNA reads TGTGCCAGCAATGGGGGGACGGGGACAGACATTCAGTACTTC. Translation: CASNGGTGTDIQYF.

The chain combines TRBV6-6 with TRBJ2-7, with D possibly matching TRBD1 (5 bases). Between the trimmed V and J ends, which lost 2 bases and 5 bases, there was a span of 13 bases. The germline CDR1 and CDR2 sequences are MNHNY and SVGAGI (reference sequence). This CDR3 spans 14 amino acids. CDR3 in DNA: TGTGCCAGCAGTTACACCAGGGTGAAAGACGAGCAGTACTTC. It translates to CASSYTRVKDEQYF.

J is TRBJ2-6 and V is TRBV19; TRBD1 agrees at 7 bases. The germline CDR1 and CDR2 sequences are LNHDA and SQIVND (reference sequence). Trimming took 6 bases from V and 10 from J; bases not matched to a gene: 0. The CDR3 loop spans 11 amino acids. The CDR3 region has the DNA TGTGCCAGTAGGACAGGGAACGTCCTGACTTTC. Residues: CASRTGNVLTF.

The rearrangement joins TRBV6-5 to TRBJ1-5; 10 bases are shared with TRBD1. The CDR3 has 14 residues. Trimming cost V 6 bases and J 5 bases; bases outside gene matches: 4. The germline CDR1 and CDR2 sequences are MNHEY and SVGAGI. CDR3 nucleotides: TGTGCCAGCAGAGGGACAGGGGAAGATCAGCCCCAGCATTTT. Amino acid sequence: CASRGTGEDQPQHF.

V is TRBV4-3 and J is TRBJ1-1, with D possibly matching TRBD1 (5 bases). The germline V gene encodes CDR1 LGHNA and CDR2 YSLEER. The CDR3 length is 17 residues. V shed 0 bases and J shed 5 bases, with 19 bases lying between them. The CDR3 DNA sequence: TGCGCCAGCAGCCAAGATCGGGGGTCCCCTATAAGAACTGAAGCTTTCTTT. Protein sequence: CASSQDRGSPIRTEAFF.

The chain has TRBV2 and TRBJ2-3, with TRBD2 identical over 12 bases. With 8 bases clipped from V and 2 bases from J, the junction kept 8 bases outside the gene matches. From germline, CDR1 is SNHLY and CDR2 FYNNEI. The CDR3 totals 16 residues. CDR3 DNA: TGTGCCAGCGGGGTTCTAGCGGGGGGGCACACAGATACGCAGTATTTT. This sequence encodes CASGVLAGGHTDTQYF.

This clone was observed once. The chain has TRBV7-6 and TRBJ2-3; TRBD2 aligns across 13 bases. The CDR3 loop spans 18 amino acids. Per the germline V gene, CDR1 is SGHVS and CDR2 is FNYEAQ. Trimming removed 2 bases from V and 1 base from J; junction bases left unmatched: 6. Written as DNA, the CDR3 is TGTGCCAGCAGCTTAAGGCCAGGGACTAGCGGGGGCACAGATACGCAGTATTTT. Encoded protein: CASSLRPGTSGGTDTQYF.

The rearrangement links TRBV29-1 to TRBJ2-2; possible D gene TRBD2, 6 bases. The CDR3 spans 16 residues. V dropped 0 bases and J dropped 3 bases, with 14 bases sitting between them. CDR1 and CDR2 from the germline V gene are SQVTM and ANQGSEA. The CDR3 region is CSVEDLGRGDTGELFF. Here the CDR3 DNA reads TGCAGCGTTGAAGATCTTGGGCGGGGCGACACCGGGGAGCTGTTTTTT.